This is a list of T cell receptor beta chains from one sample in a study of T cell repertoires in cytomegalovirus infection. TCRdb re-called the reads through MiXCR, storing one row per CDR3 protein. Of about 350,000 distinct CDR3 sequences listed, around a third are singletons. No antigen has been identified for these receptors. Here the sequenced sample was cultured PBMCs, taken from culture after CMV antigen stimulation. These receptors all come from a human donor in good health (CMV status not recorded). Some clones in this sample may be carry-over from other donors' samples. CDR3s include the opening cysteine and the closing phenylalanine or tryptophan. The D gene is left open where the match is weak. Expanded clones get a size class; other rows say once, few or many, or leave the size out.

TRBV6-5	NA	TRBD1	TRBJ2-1	TGTGCCAGCAGTTATCGGGACAGGGGGTATGGTGAGCAGTTCTTC	CASSYRDRGYGEQFF
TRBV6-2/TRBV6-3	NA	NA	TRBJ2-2	TGTGCCAGCAGTTGGGCCCGGACCGCCGGGGAGCTGTTTTTT	CASSWARTAGELFF
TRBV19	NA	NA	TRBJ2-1	TGTGCCAGTAGAATTAGCGGAGGAGGCTACAATGAGCAGTTCTTC	CASRISGGGYNEQFF
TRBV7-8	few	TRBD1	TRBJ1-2	TGTGCCAGCAGCACACGACAGGGATTATATGGCTACACCTTC	CASSTRQGLYGYTF
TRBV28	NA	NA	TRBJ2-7	TGTGCCAGCAATCTAGCCGACTCCTACGAGCAGTACTTC	CASNLADSYEQYF
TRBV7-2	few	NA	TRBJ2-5	TGTGCCAGCAGCTCAGACGGCAGGGGTGGACAAGAGACCCAGTACTTC	CASSSDGRGGQETQYF
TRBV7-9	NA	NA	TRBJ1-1	TGTGCCAGCAGCTTATGGCAGGGGAACACTGAAGCTTTCTTT	CASSLWQGNTEAFF
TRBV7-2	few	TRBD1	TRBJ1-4	TGTGCCAGCAGCCAACAGGGACAGTATAATGAAAAACTGTTTTTT	CASSQQGQYNEKLFF
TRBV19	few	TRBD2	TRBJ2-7	TGTGCCAGTAGTATGGGCGGGAGGCACCCCTACGAGCAGTACTTC	CASSMGGRHPYEQYF
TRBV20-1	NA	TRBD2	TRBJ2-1	TGCAGTGCTCAAGCGGGAGGGCCCTACAATGAGCAGTTCTTC	CSAQAGGPYNEQFF
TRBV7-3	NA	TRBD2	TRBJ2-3	TGTGCCAGCAGTTCGACAGGGGGACTAGCGGGAGCTGGCACAGATACGCAGTATTTT	CASSSTGGLAGAGTDTQYF
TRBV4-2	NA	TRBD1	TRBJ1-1	TGTGCCAGCAGCAAAGGACAGGGATGGGACACTGAAGCTTTCTTT	CASSKGQGWDTEAFF
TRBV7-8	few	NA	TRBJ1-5	TGTGCCAGCAGCTCGGGCTTCAGGGGTGAAAGCAATCAGCCCCAGCATTTT	CASSSGFRGESNQPQHF
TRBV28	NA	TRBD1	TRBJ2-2	TGTGCCAGCAGCAAGACAGGGTCTGGGCGGTGGACCGGGGAGCTGTTTTTT	CASSKTGSGRWTGELFF
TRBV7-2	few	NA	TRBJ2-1	TGTGCCAGCAGCCCCCTGAGCGGAGGTGGGTACAATGAGCAGTTCTTC	CASSPLSGGGYNEQFF
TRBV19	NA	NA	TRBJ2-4	TGTGCCAGTAGTATTTTAGCAGGCGAGGGATCGGACATTCAGTACTTC	CASSILAGEGSDIQYF
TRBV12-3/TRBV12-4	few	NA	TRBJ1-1	TGTGCCACCGGGGGTTCGGGACGGGATTTCGCTTTCTTT	CATGGSGRDFAFF